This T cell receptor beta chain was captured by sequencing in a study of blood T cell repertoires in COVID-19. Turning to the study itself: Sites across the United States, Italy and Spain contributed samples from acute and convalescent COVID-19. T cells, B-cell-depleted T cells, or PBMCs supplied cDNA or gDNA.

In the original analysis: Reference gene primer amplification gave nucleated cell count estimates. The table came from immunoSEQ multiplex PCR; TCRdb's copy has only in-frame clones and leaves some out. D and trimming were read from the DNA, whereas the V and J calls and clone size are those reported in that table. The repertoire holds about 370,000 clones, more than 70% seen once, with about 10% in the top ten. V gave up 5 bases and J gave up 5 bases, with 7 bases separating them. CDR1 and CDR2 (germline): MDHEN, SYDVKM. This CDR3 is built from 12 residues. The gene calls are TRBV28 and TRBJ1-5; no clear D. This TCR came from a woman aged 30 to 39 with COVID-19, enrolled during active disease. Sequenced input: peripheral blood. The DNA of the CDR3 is TGTGCCAGCAGTCGTGCAGATCAGCCCCAGCATTTT. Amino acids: CASSRADQPQHF.